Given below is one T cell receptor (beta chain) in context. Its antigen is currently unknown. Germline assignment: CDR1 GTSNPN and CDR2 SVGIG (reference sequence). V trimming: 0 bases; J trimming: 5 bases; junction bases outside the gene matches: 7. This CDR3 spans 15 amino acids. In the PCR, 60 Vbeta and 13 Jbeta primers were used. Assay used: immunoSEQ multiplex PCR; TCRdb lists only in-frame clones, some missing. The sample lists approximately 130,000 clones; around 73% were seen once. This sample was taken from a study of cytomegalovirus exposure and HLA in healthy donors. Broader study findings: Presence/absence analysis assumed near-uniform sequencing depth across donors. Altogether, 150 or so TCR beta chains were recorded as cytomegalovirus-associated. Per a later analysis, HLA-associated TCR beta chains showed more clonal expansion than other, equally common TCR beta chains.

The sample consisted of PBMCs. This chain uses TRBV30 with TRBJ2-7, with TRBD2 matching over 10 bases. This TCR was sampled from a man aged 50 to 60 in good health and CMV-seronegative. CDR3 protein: CAWSVGSSGSDEQYF. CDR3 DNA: TGTGCCTGGAGTGTAGGGTCTAGCGGGAGCGACGAGCAGTACTTC.